One T cell receptor (beta chain) is described in this entry. This sample stems from a study of blood T cell repertoires in COVID-19. Study overall: From the United States, Italy and Spain came samples of acute and convalescent COVID-19. T cells, B-cell-depleted T cells, or PBMCs supplied cDNA or gDNA.

Per the original data handling: Estimation of nucleated cell counts was performed using reference gene primer amplification. Produced via immunoSEQ multiplex PCR; TCRdb's table is partial and in-frame only. V and J calls and clone size come straight from that table; D and trimming were deduced from the DNA. The data contain over 90,000 clones, roughly 86% of them seen just once; the ten biggest clones take up about 10%. The CDR3 consists of 16 residues. V shed 4 bases and J 5 bases; nucleotides not matched to a gene: 9. Germline lookup yields CDR1 SGHNT and CDR2 YYREEE (reference sequence). The specimen was peripheral blood. The genes are TRBV5-4 and TRBJ2-1, with TRBD2 matching over 10 bases. The sequence was obtained from a man aged 35 to 55 with active or convalescent COVID-19. CDR3 sequence: CASSRGSSGGNNEQFF. The CDR3 nucleotides read TGTGCCAGCAGCCGGGGGTCTAGCGGGGGCAACAATGAGCAGTTCTTC.